The clone carrying this TCR beta chain has a single count. Antigen unknown. PCR used 60 Vbeta primers and 13 Jbeta primers. Sequenced by immunoSEQ multiplex PCR; TCRdb stores in-frame clones only, minus some. The sample holds some 150,000 clones, 82% seen once. This sample stems from a study of cytomegalovirus exposure and HLA in healthy donors. Study-wide findings and caveats: High sensitivity and specificity were reportedly achieved when the classifier diagnosed cytomegalovirus status.

Looked up from germline, CDR1 is LNHDA and CDR2 is SQIVND (reference sequence). V lost 5 bases and J lost 6, with 26 bases in between. The CDR3 runs 18 residues. V and J are TRBV19 and TRBJ2-1; D call uncertain. Sequenced input: PBMCs. This clonotype originated in a man aged 25-40 years in good health and CMV-seropositive. The CDR3 nucleotides read TGTGCCAGTAGTGGCCCCAGCCCCTCTTTTAGACATTTCAATGAGCAGTTCTTC. Translating gives CASSGPSPSFRHFNEQFF.